The rows below give T cell receptor beta chains drawn from one sample of a study of identical twins. MiXCR, applied by TCRdb to the 5' RACE reads, yields one record per CDR3 protein. The table shows approximately 220,000 distinct CDR3 sequences, with around 10% occurring only once. Input material: memory (CD45RO+) T cells sorted from blood. The receptors were sampled from a woman between 18 and 29 years old in good health. Each CDR3 is given without its conserved first and last residue. Each record gives: J gene, clone size, V gene, CDR3 protein. Clone size, where shown, is once, few, many, or a class for clones that have expanded.

j_call: TRBJ2-3
clone_size: once
v_call: TRBV2
cdr3_aa: AGIESSTDTQY

j_call: TRBJ2-2
clone_size: many
v_call: TRBV7-2
cdr3_aa: ASSLNGSPGELF

j_call: TRBJ2-6
clone_size: NA
v_call: TRBV18
cdr3_aa: ASSLDRTLPSSLSGANVLT

j_call: TRBJ2-5
clone_size: few
v_call: TRBV20-1
cdr3_aa: SARIGAARQETQY

j_call: TRBJ2-3
clone_size: NA
v_call: TRBV2
cdr3_aa: ASSWTRTSGYSTDTQY

j_call: TRBJ2-1
clone_size: NA
v_call: TRBV20-1
cdr3_aa: SANLGPYNEQF

j_call: TRBJ2-7
clone_size: few
v_call: TRBV27
cdr3_aa: AIGRGVIEQY

j_call: TRBJ2-7
clone_size: many
v_call: TRBV20-1
cdr3_aa: SAIRDGGYEQY

j_call: TRBJ2-1
clone_size: many
v_call: TRBV7-6
cdr3_aa: ASSEGPGQGYNEQF

j_call: TRBJ2-1
clone_size: few
v_call: TRBV9
cdr3_aa: ASSVSGPYNEQF

j_call: TRBJ2-7
clone_size: few
v_call: TRBV5-1
cdr3_aa: ASKDIPNSYEQY

j_call: TRBJ1-1
clone_size: many
v_call: TRBV4-3
cdr3_aa: ASSGGRGFGAF